This T cell receptor beta chain came from a study of blood T cell repertoires in COVID-19. Sequencing used immunoSEQ multiplex PCR; TCRdb keeps in-frame clones, though not all of them. Of some 200,000 clones listed, 65% to 85% are singletons. Only a few counts were recorded for this clone. V lost 5 bases to trimming and J lost 3 bases, with 13 bases between them. Germline CDR1 is SGHAT and CDR2 is FQDESV (reference sequence). CDR3 length: 15 residues. The chain is built from TRBV11-1 and TRBJ2-2; D might be TRBD2 (5 bases). The sequence came from a woman under 40 who had recovered from COVID-19. The sequencing input was peripheral blood. CDR3 sequence reads: CASSQEAGYTGELFF. The CDR3 DNA reads TGTGCCAGCAGCCAGGAGGCCGGATACACCGGGGAGCTGTTTTTT.